These 4 T cell receptor beta chains share one sample of origin, sequenced in a study of human T cells and chemical hapten exposure. TCRdb ran MiXCR on the RACE reads and lists one entry per CDR3 protein. The table includes about 49,000 distinct CDR3 sequences, around a tenth detected once. Time point meaning: patch test 1, 2 weeks after DPC sensitization. As to treatment: therapeutic diphenylcyclopropenone sensitization with weekly scalp DPC. The source material was whole blood, sampled in connection with sensitization to the hapten diphenylcyclopropenone (DPC). The receptors originated from a woman aged 45-60 years with alopecia areata. Some clones in this sample may be carry-over from other donors' samples.

V and J are TRBV4-1 and TRBJ2-4; no firm D call. From germline, CDR1 is MGHRA and CDR2 YSYEKL. The CDR3 totals 15 residues. V lost 1 base to trimming and J lost 8 bases, with 15 bases between them. This CDR3 reads CASSQGAPGRDIQYF. The CDR3 DNA reads as TGCGCCAGCAGCCAAGGGGCCCCCGGTCGGGACATTCAGTACTTC.

There are many counts of this clonotype. The chain uses TRBV21-1 and TRBJ2-7; whether TRBD1, the table's D call, matches the DNA was not checked. TRBV21-1 is labeled a pseudogene. The CDR3 runs to 15 residues. Written as DNA, the CDR3 is TGTGCCAGCAGCAACGACCCCCAGGCGACCTACGAGCAGTACTTC. Its protein is CASSNDPQATYEQYF.

This clonotype was seen many times. The V call is TRBV20-1, the J call TRBJ2-2; TRBD2 matches 9 bases. V shed 3 bases, J shed 0 bases, and the junction held 11 bases outside the gene matches. Germline CDR1 and CDR2: DFQATT and SNEGSKA (reference sequence). The CDR3 has 18 amino acids. The CDR3 reads CSARTFGLAGTNTGELFF. DNA of the CDR3: TGCAGTGCTAGGACCTTCGGTCTAGCGGGGACGAACACCGGGGAGCTGTTTTTT.

The rearrangement links TRBV30 to TRBJ2-3; 7 bases line up with TRBD2. From germline, CDR1 is GTSNPN and CDR2 SVGIG (reference sequence). The CDR3 runs 15 residues. Germline trimming cut 0 bases from V and 3 bases from J; bases unmatched to any gene: 6. CDR3 residues: CAWSVGSSGTDTQYF. For the CDR3, the DNA is TGTGCCTGGAGTGTAGGTTCTAGCGGAACAGATACGCAGTATTTT.